One and the same sample provided the 25 T cell receptor beta chains below, sequenced in a study of T cell changes during pregnancy in multiple sclerosis. Repertoires were generated with immunoSEQ multiplex PCR, while TCRdb's copy carries only in-frame clones and drops some. Found here are roughly 79,000 clones, 90% to 95% of them singletons; the top ten hold around 0.75%. Sample: peripheral blood, taken in the second trimester of pregnancy. The receptors shown here come from a female donor in good health, enrolled as a control in a pregnancy study.

This chain uses TRBV9 with TRBJ1-1; 7 bases line up with TRBD1. Trimming took 0 bases from V and 7 from J; bases not matched to a gene: 6. The CDR3 contains 14 residues. The germline CDR1 and CDR2 sequences are SGDLS and YYNGEE. The CDR3 spells CASSVADRTGEAFF. The CDR3 coding sequence is TGTGCCAGCAGCGTAGCTGACAGGACAGGTGAAGCTTTCTTT.

This clone has a handful of counts. This sequence joins TRBV19 and TRBJ1-5; 9 bases align to TRBD1. The CDR3 has 12 amino acids. V lost 10 bases, J lost 5 bases, and 3 bases stayed unmatched. The germline gives CDR1 LNHDA, CDR2 SQIVND (reference sequence). This chain's CDR3 is CATDRGDQPQHF. As DNA, the CDR3 is TGTGCCACTGACAGGGGGGATCAGCCCCAGCATTTT.

This clone appeared a single time. The rearrangement uses TRBV6-5 and TRBJ1-1, with D unresolved. The CDR3 runs to 13 residues. Germline V lookup: CDR1 MNHEY, CDR2 SVGAGI. The V end lost 4 bases, the J end lost 3 bases, and 9 bases lay between the germline ends. CDR3 in amino acids: CASSLERHTEAFF. As DNA, the CDR3 is TGTGCCAGCAGTTTGGAGCGACACACTGAAGCTTTCTTT.

This chain uses TRBV6-6 with TRBJ2-4; 11 bases line up with TRBD1. There are 15 residues in the CDR3. Germline V gives CDR1 MNHNY, CDR2 SVGAGI (reference sequence). After removal of 5 bases from V and 6 bases from J, the junction contained 6 bases not matched to a gene. The CDR3 region has the DNA TGTGCCAGCAGTCCTCAGGGACAGGGGGGAAACATTCAGTACTTC. Translated: CASSPQGQGGNIQYF.

The chain combines TRBV27 with TRBJ1-6; 8 bases are shared with TRBD1. CDR3 length: 14 amino acids. V dropped 6 bases and J dropped 5; count of bases not matched to a gene: 3. Germline CDR1 is MNHEY and CDR2 is SMNVEV (reference sequence). The CDR3 region has the DNA TGTGCCAGCAGGACAGGGGTCAATAATTCACCCCTCCACTTT. As protein: CASRTGVNNSPLHF.

This clone was recorded once. J is TRBJ2-5 and V is TRBV4-2, with TRBD2 matching 9 bases. The CDR3 contains 16 residues. After removal of 1 base from V and 5 bases from J, the junction contained 8 bases not matched to a gene. Germline V gene data show CDR1 as LGHNA and CDR2 as YNFKEQ. The CDR3 protein is CASSQAMRGGPETQYF. Here the CDR3 DNA reads TGTGCCAGCAGCCAAGCGATGCGGGGGGGCCCGGAGACCCAGTACTTC.

The rearrangement links TRBV11-2 to TRBJ2-7, with D tentatively TRBD2 (5 bases). The germline gives CDR1 SGHAT, CDR2 FQNNGV. The CDR3 runs to 15 residues. The V end was cut by 0 bases, the J end by 3 bases, with 12 bases between. CDR3 in amino acids: CASSLDLSGYYEQYF. The CDR3 DNA reads as TGTGCCAGCAGCTTAGATCTCTCGGGGTACTACGAGCAGTACTTC. The whole variable domain, filled in from reference TRBV11-2 and TRBJ2-7, reads EAGVAQSPRYKIIEKRQSVAFWCNPISGHATLYWYQQILGQGPKLLIQFQNNGVVDDSQLPKDRFSAERLKGVDSTLKIQPAKLEDSAVYLCASSLDLSGYYEQYFGPGTRLTVT.

The chain employs TRBV7-2 and TRBJ1-1, with D perhaps matching TRBD1 (6 bases). The CDR3 consists of 15 residues. Germline V CDR1 and CDR2: SGHTA, FQGNSA. Between the trimmed V and J ends, which lost 1 base and 7 bases, there was a span of 16 bases. The CDR3 reads CASSLDSAGVVEAFF. In DNA form, the CDR3 reads TGTGCCAGCAGCTTAGACTCGGCAGGGGTGGTTGAAGCTTTCTTT.

V and J are TRBV28 and TRBJ1-5; maybe TRBD1 (6 bases). Trimming removed 6 bases at V and 4 bases at J, with 10 bases between. Germline-derived CDR1 and CDR2 are MDHEN and SYDVKM. CDR3 size: 13 residues. The CDR3 DNA is TGTGCCAGCAGCCCACAGGGAAATCAGCCCCAGCATTTT. This encodes CASSPQGNQPQHF. The variable domain in full, with the rest retrieved from reference TRBV28 and TRBJ1-5, is DVKVTQSSRYLVKRTGEKVFLECVQDMDHENMFWYRQDPGLGLRLIYFSYDVKMKEKGDIPEGYSVSREKKERFSLILESASTNQTSMYLCASSPQGNQPQHFGDGTRLSIL.

The chain is built from TRBV27 and TRBJ1-4; D remains ambiguous. Deletions cut 5 bases from V and 4 bases from J, with 8 bases between. The CDR3 extends over 13 amino acids. Germline V CDR1 and CDR2: MNHEY, SMNVEV (reference sequence). The CDR3 is CASSQRLNEKLFF. The CDR3 DNA sequence: TGTGCCAGCAGTCAGCGACTTAATGAAAAACTGTTTTTT.

This chain uses TRBV7-3 with TRBJ2-5; tentative D call: TRBD2 (5 bases). This CDR3 region has 14 residues. Trimming stripped 2 bases from V and 2 bases from J, with 9 bases between. The V gene's germline CDR1 is SGHTA and CDR2 FQGTGA. The CDR3 region is CASSLERAQETQYF. CDR3 DNA: TGTGCCAGCAGCTTAGAGAGGGCGCAAGAGACCCAGTACTTC.

The rearrangement joins TRBV30 to TRBJ1-5; TRBD1 aligns across 8 bases. In germline, CDR1 is GTSNPN, CDR2 SVGIG (reference sequence). V shed 3 bases and J 5 bases; nucleotides not matched to a gene: 3. The CDR3 covers 13 residues. The CDR3 spells CAWRQGAYQPQHF. In DNA form, the CDR3 reads TGTGCCTGGAGGCAGGGGGCATATCAGCCCCAGCATTTT.

The rearrangement uses TRBV2 and TRBJ2-3; 7 positions match TRBD2. CDR1 and CDR2 (germline): SNHLY, FYNNEI. Germline trimming cut 8 bases from V and 2 bases from J; bases unmatched to any gene: 7. The CDR3 extends over 14 amino acids. CDR3 in DNA: TGTGCCAGCGGGGGGGGTAGGGCCACAGATACGCAGTATTTT. Residues: CASGGGRATDTQYF.

This sequence joins TRBV2 and TRBJ2-2; the D gene is possibly TRBD1 (5 bases). CDR1 and CDR2 (germline): SNHLY, FYNNEI. This CDR3 region has 14 residues. With 5 bases removed from V and 4 bases from J, the gap between germline ends came to 11 bases. CDR3 nucleotide sequence: TGTGCCAGCAGTTTACAGGCCATCACCGGGGAGCTGTTTTTT. The encoded protein is CASSLQAITGELFF.

The chain couples TRBV27 to TRBJ1-4; 10 bases agree with TRBD1. The junction had 12 bases not matched to a gene; V was cut back by 6 bases and J by 8 bases. CDR3 length: 16 amino acids. Germline V gives CDR1 MNHEY, CDR2 SMNVEV (reference sequence). CDR3 coding DNA: TGTGCCAGCAGCAAACAGTTGACAGGGGGCGGGGAAAAACTGTTTTTT. Translation: CASSKQLTGGGEKLFF.

V is TRBV30 and J is TRBJ1-1; D remains ambiguous. Germline CDR1 and CDR2: GTSNPN and SVGIG (reference sequence). Trimming left V 0 bases short and J 5 bases short, with 16 bases between. The CDR3 loop spans 15 amino acids. CDR3 loop: CAWSVIVQVATEAFF. As DNA, the CDR3 is TGTGCCTGGAGTGTAATAGTTCAGGTGGCGACTGAAGCTTTCTTT.

The CDR3 DNA reads as TGTGCCAGCAGAGCAAGCAGGGGAGCTAACTATGGCTACACCTTC. Translation gives CASRASRGANYGYTF. The chain combines TRBV13 with TRBJ1-2; the D gene is possibly TRBD1 (6 bases). The CDR3 covers 15 residues. Trimming shortened V by 6 bases and J by 0 bases, and 14 bases separated the two germline ends. CDR1 and CDR2 (germline): PRHDT, FYEKMQ (reference sequence).

The chain is built from TRBV6-5 and TRBJ1-5; possible D gene TRBD1, 5 bases. Per germline, CDR1 MNHEY and CDR2 SVGAGI. Deletions cut 0 bases from V and 6 bases from J, with 12 bases between. The CDR3 sequence is 15 residues long. As DNA, the CDR3 is TGTGCCAGCAGTTACTCGGCGGGGGAAGGTCAGCCCCAGCATTTT. It is translated as CASSYSAGEGQPQHF.

This chain uses TRBV11-3 with TRBJ1-2; D perhaps matches TRBD1 (5 bases). This CDR3 comprises 14 residues. Germline lookup yields CDR1 SGHNT and CDR2 YENEEA. Trimming cost V 5 bases and J 0 bases, with 10 bases left between them. CDR3 region: CASSPAGTNYGYTF. CDR3 bases: TGTGCCAGCAGCCCGGCAGGGACTAACTATGGCTACACCTTC.

The V gene is TRBV20-1, the J gene TRBJ1-2; 9 bases fit TRBD1. The germline V gene has CDR1 DFQATT and CDR2 SNEGSKA (reference sequence). The CDR3 covers 11 residues. In nucleotides, the CDR3 is TGCGGAGGACAGGGGTTAGCCTCCGACACCTTC. Translated, it gives CGGQGLASDTF.

The CDR3 reads CASSEVSGANEKLFF. The CDR3 DNA follows: TGTGCCAGCAGTGAAGTGTCAGGGGCTAATGAAAAACTGTTTTTT. The V and J genes are TRBV6-1 and TRBJ1-4, with D perhaps matching TRBD1 (6 bases). The V and J ends lost 1 base and 3 bases respectively, with 9 bases between them. This CDR3 region has 15 residues. CDR1 and CDR2 (germline): MNHNS, SASEGT.

V is TRBV7-2 and J is TRBJ2-1, with D possibly being TRBD2 (6 bases). Germline CDR1 reads SGHTA; CDR2 reads FQGNSA. This CDR3 has 18 residues. Trimming stripped 5 bases from V and 7 bases from J, with 27 bases between. The CDR3 loop reads CASSPTLKSLGRGNEQFF. In DNA form, the CDR3 reads TGTGCCAGCAGCCCCACGTTAAAAAGCCTGGGTCGGGGGAATGAGCAGTTCTTC.

The chain links TRBV2 to TRBJ2-5; D not certain. Trimming took 6 bases from V and 5 from J, leaving 7 bases between them. CDR3 size: 11 residues. Germline CDR1 SNHLY, CDR2 FYNNEI. The CDR3 loop reads CASSPQETQYF. The CDR3 nucleotides are TGTGCCAGCAGCCCGCAGGAGACCCAGTACTTC.

The rearrangement links TRBV4-2 to TRBJ2-3, with 7 bases lining up with TRBD1. Per the germline V gene, CDR1 is LGHNA and CDR2 is YNFKEQ. V gave up 5 bases and J gave up 1 base; unmatched junction bases: 9. The CDR3 runs to 16 residues. This CDR3 is CASSTTGALGTDTQYF. CDR3 nucleotides: TGTGCCAGCAGCACCACAGGGGCCCTTGGCACAGATACGCAGTATTTT.

This chain connects TRBV21-1 to TRBJ1-1; the table's D call of TRBD1 was not tested on the DNA. TRBV21-1 is reported as a pseudogene. The CDR3 consists of 16 residues. The CDR3 is CASSPRTETMNTEAFF. CDR3 bases: TGTGCCAGCAGCCCCCGGACAGAAACCATGAACACTGAAGCTTTCTTT.